The 21 T cell receptor beta chains in this list originate from one sample, sequenced in a study of T cell repertoires in cytomegalovirus infection. TCRdb called the reads again in MiXCR, with one record for every CDR3 protein. Here the sample spans hundreds of thousands of distinct CDR3 sequences, 20% to 25% being singletons. The sequencing input was CD8+ T cells from PBMCs. The receptor source for this set is a human donor in good health (CMV status not recorded). Some clones in this sample may be carry-over from other donors' samples.

The chain employs TRBV10-3 and TRBJ1-4; D remains unclear. V was shortened by 3 bases and J by 8 bases, with 19 bases between the two germline ends. This CDR3 has 16 residues. CDR1 and CDR2 (germline): ENHRY, SYGVKD. CDR3 sequence reads: CAISDARDPREEKLFF. The CDR3, as DNA: TGTGCCATCAGTGACGCCCGCGACCCAAGGGAAGAAAAACTGTTTTTT.

The chain uses TRBV5-4 and TRBJ2-6; no clear D. The CDR3 runs 14 residues. Germline CDR1 and CDR2: SGHNT and YYREEE (reference sequence). Deletions cut 3 bases from V and 4 bases from J, with 8 bases between. CDR3 nucleotides: TGTGCCAGCAGCTCAGAAACAGGGGCCAACGTCCTGACTTTC. Its protein product is CASSSETGANVLTF.

A few counts support this clonotype. Compared with germline, one end of the junction differs, possibly owing to a read error. The gene calls are TRBV19 and TRBJ2-1; possible D gene TRBD1, 8 bases. The CDR3 is 12 residues long. The germline V gene encodes CDR1 LNHDA and CDR2 SQIVND (reference sequence). The CDR3 region has the DNA TGTGCCAGCCCAGGGAGGGCAGGGGGCTTCCTCTTC. Residues: CASPGRAGGFLF.

This clonotype occurred many times. This chain joins TRBV7-2 and TRBJ2-5; 7 bases are a match to TRBD1. Germline loops: CDR1 SGHTA, CDR2 FQGNSA. Trimming at V came to 2 bases and at J to 2 bases, leaving 2 bases not matched to a gene. There are 14 residues in the CDR3. CDR3 nucleotide sequence: TGTGCCAGCAGCTTATGGGACAGACAAGAGACCCAGTACTTC. Translating gives CASSLWDRQETQYF.

The sample holds a few counts of this clonotype. V is TRBV4-3 and J is TRBJ2-1, with TRBD2 as a possible D gene (5 bases). V lost 1 base to trimming and J lost 0 bases, with 10 bases between them. The CDR3 has 16 amino acids. The germline V gene encodes CDR1 LGHNA and CDR2 YSLEER. CDR3 nucleotides: TGCGCCAGCAGCCAAGCTCAGCGGCCCTCCTACAATGAGCAGTTCTTC. It yields the protein CASSQAQRPSYNEQFF.

This clonotype has more than one count but fewer than ten. The V and J genes are TRBV7-6 and TRBJ2-3, with 8 nucleotides matching TRBD2. Trimming took 2 bases from V and 2 from J; bases not matched to a gene: 12. CDR1 is SGHVS and CDR2 is FNYEAQ in the germline V gene. The CDR3 loop spans 18 amino acids. The CDR3: CASSLREVAGGPTDTQYF. CDR3 bases: TGTGCCAGCAGCTTAAGAGAGGTGGCGGGGGGACCCACAGATACGCAGTATTTT. The full variable domain, completed using reference TRBV7-6 and TRBJ2-3, is GAGVSQSPRYKVTKRGQDVALRCDPISGHVSLYWYRQALGQGPEFLTYFNYEAQQDKSGLPNDRFSAERPEGSISTLTIQRTEQRDSAMYRCASSLREVAGGPTDTQYFGPGTRLTVL.

This clonotype was detected a few times. The junction does not match germline at one end; this may be a read error. This CDR3 is CVSSLGQGSYQPQHF. The CDR3 DNA reads TGTGTCAGCAGCTTGGGCCAGGGGTCGTATCAGCCCCAGCATTTT. The chain combines TRBV7-6 with TRBJ1-5; D might be TRBD1 (6 bases). This CDR3 comprises 15 residues. CDR1 and CDR2 from the germline V gene are SGHVS and FNYEAQ.

This CDR3 is CASSDGTGVTEAFF. In nucleotides, the CDR3 is TGTGCCAGCAGTGACGGGACAGGGGTCACTGAAGCTTTCTTT. This chain connects TRBV2 to TRBJ1-1, with 10 bases matching TRBD1. CDR1 is SNHLY, CDR2 FYNNEI, per germline. The CDR3 runs to 14 residues. V lost 3 bases and J lost 4; bases outside the gene matches: 2.

Worth noting for this clonotype: A junction boundary mismatches the germline segment, possibly from a read error. J is TRBJ1-2 and V is TRBV20-1, with 7 bases lining up with TRBD1. The CDR3 is 17 amino acids. CDR1 DFQATT and CDR2 SNEGSKA come from the germline V gene (reference sequence). The CDR3 nucleotides are TGCAGTCCTAGAGACTTCATGGGGGACAGACATAACTATGGCTACACCTTC. It yields the protein CSPRDFMGDRHNYGYTF.

This clonotype showed up just a few times. The genes are TRBV20-1 and TRBJ2-7; perhaps TRBD1 as D (6 bases). Between the trimmed V and J ends, which lost 6 bases and 2 bases, there was a span of 11 bases. Germline V CDR1 and CDR2: DFQATT, SNEGSKA (reference sequence). This CDR3 has 12 residues. In DNA, the CDR3 is TGCAGTGCCAAACAGGGAGCCTACGAGCAGTACGTC. Protein sequence: CSAKQGAYEQYV.

This clonotype was counted only a few times. V is TRBV12-3 or TRBV12-4 and J is TRBJ2-7; no definite D call. The ends were cut back, 9 bases at V and 2 bases at J, with 2 bases in the middle. The length of the CDR3 is 9 residues. This chain's CDR3 is CARTYEQYV. In DNA, the CDR3 is TGTGCCAGGACCTACGAGCAGTACGTC.

This clonotype was observed a handful of times. V is TRBV6-6 and J is TRBJ1-1, with TRBD1 identical over 8 bases. V trimming: 5 bases; J trimming: 4 bases; junction bases outside the gene matches: 15. The CDR3 spans 17 residues. The germline V gene has CDR1 MNHNY and CDR2 SVGAGI (reference sequence). The CDR3 region is CASSDGRGRLGVTEAFF. CDR3 in DNA: TGTGCCAGCAGTGATGGCAGGGGGCGCCTCGGGGTCACTGAAGCTTTCTTT.

On this clonotype: This may arise from a read error, as a much more abundant clone is one base away. The V and J genes are TRBV24-1 and TRBJ2-1; D is unclear. This CDR3 is built from 11 residues. Trimming removed 5 bases from V and 7 bases from J, with 5 bases in between. Germline V gene data show CDR1 as KGHDR and CDR2 as SFDVKD. CDR3 DNA sequence: TGTGCCACCAGTGGTTCGAATGAGCAGTTCTTC. Translating it yields CATSGSNEQFF.

V gene TRBV4-2 combines with J gene TRBJ2-1, with D possibly matching TRBD2 (6 bases). Between the trimmed V and J ends, which lost 5 bases and 6 bases, there was a span of 17 bases. There are 15 residues in the CDR3. Germline V gene sequence: CDR1 LGHNA, CDR2 YNFKEQ. The CDR3 bases are TGTGCCAGCAGCTCGCGGGACCCCCGCACCAATGAGCAGTTCTTC. Translated: CASSSRDPRTNEQFF.

The rearrangement joins TRBV29-1 to TRBJ2-5; 9 bases match TRBD2. The V segment lost 1 base and the J segment 4 bases; nucleotides outside the gene matches: 7. The CDR3 has 15 residues. Germline values: CDR1 SQVTM, CDR2 ANQGSEA. The CDR3 DNA reads as TGCAGCGTTGAAGCCGGCGGGGGGGCCGCAGAGACCCAGTACTTC. It translates to CSVEAGGGAAETQYF.

The rearrangement joins TRBV2 to TRBJ2-3, with 10 nucleotides matching TRBD2. Germline assignment: CDR1 SNHLY and CDR2 FYNNEI. V lost 7 bases to trimming and J lost 2 bases; unmatched junction nucleotides: 6. The CDR3 runs 15 residues. DNA for the CDR3: TGTGCCAGCACCGAAAGCGGGGGGGCCACAGATACGCAGTATTTT. Its protein is CASTESGGATDTQYF.

Many counts were recorded for this clonotype. The chain recombines TRBV12-3 or TRBV12-4 with TRBJ2-3, with TRBD1 as a possible D gene (6 bases). The ends were cut back, 7 bases at V and 6 bases at J, with 20 bases in the middle. This CDR3 is built from 15 residues. CDR3 in amino acids: CASTPGGPEADTQYF. DNA of the CDR3: TGTGCCAGCACCCCTGGGGGCCCGGAGGCCGATACGCAGTATTTT.

The chain uses TRBV27 and TRBJ1-4; D is undetermined. This CDR3 region has 15 residues. V lost 3 bases and J 5 bases, leaving 13 bases between the germline ends. Germline V gene lookup returns CDR1 MNHEY and CDR2 SMNVEV (reference sequence). CDR3 protein: CASSFGGRLNEKLFF. In DNA form, the CDR3 reads TGTGCCAGCAGTTTCGGTGGTCGGCTGAATGAAAAACTGTTTTTT.

The V call is TRBV28, the J call TRBJ1-2; TRBD1 agrees at 9 bases. V lost 2 bases to trimming and J lost 5 bases; unmatched junction nucleotides: 6. Germline V lookup: CDR1 MDHEN, CDR2 SYDVKM. The CDR3 extends over 15 amino acids. For the CDR3, the DNA is TGTGCCAGCAGTTTAGGACAGGGGTATGATTATGGCTACACCTTC. The encoded protein is CASSLGQGYDYGYTF.

With regard to this clonotype: This may arise from a read error, as a much more abundant clone is one base away. This rearrangement joins TRBV6-2 or TRBV6-3 to TRBJ2-5, with TRBD2 identical over 11 bases. Trimming at V came to 10 bases and at J to 5 bases, leaving 12 bases not matched to a gene. Germline assignment: CDR1 MNHEY and CDR2 SVGEGT. This CDR3 is 15 amino acids long. The CDR3 reads CANSPSGGLGETQYF. The CDR3, as DNA: TGTGCCAACAGCCCTAGCGGGGGGCTAGGGGAGACCCAGTACTTC.

This clonotype was seen a few times. The chain links TRBV6-8 to TRBJ2-1; the D gene is possibly TRBD2 (5 bases). Trimming cost V 5 bases and J 2 bases, with 16 bases left between them. CDR3 length: 16 residues. Germline values: CDR1 MNHGY, CDR2 SAAAGT. CDR3 sequence reads: CASSDRTGSPYNEQFF. In nucleotides, the CDR3 is TGTGCCAGCAGTGATAGAACGGGGTCGCCCTACAATGAGCAGTTCTTC.